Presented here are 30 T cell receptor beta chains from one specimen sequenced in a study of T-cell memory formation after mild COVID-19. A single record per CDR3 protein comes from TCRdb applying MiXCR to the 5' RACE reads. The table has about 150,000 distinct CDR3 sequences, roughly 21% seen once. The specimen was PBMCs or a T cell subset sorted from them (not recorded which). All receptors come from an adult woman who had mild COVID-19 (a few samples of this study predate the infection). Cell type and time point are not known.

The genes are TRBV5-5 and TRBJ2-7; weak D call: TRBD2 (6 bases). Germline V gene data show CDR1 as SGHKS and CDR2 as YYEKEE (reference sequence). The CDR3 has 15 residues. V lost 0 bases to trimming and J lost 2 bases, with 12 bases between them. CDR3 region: CASSLVGGPTYEQYF. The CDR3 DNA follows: TGTGCCAGCAGCTTGGTGGGGGGTCCGACCTACGAGCAGTACTTC.

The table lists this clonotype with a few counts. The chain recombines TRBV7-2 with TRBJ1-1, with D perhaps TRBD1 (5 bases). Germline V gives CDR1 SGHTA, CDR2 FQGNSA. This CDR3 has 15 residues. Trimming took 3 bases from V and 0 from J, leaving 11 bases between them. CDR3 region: CASSFGRGVNTEAFF. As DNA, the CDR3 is TGTGCCAGCAGCTTCGGGAGAGGGGTGAACACTGAAGCTTTCTTT.

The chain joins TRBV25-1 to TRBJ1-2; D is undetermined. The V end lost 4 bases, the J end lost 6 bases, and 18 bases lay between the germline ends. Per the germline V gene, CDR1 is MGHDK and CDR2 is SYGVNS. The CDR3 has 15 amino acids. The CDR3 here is CASSATPGAWDGYTF. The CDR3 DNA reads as TGTGCCAGCAGTGCCACTCCGGGAGCCTGGGATGGCTACACCTTC.

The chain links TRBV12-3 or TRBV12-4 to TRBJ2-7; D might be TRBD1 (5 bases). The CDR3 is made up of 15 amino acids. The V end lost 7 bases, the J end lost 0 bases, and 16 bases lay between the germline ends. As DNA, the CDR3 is TGTGCCAGCACCTCCCGGCCAGGACACTCCTACGAGCAGTACTTC. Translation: CASTSRPGHSYEQYF.

The CDR3 DNA is TGCGCCAGCACCTTACAGGGGGCCTCCAACTACGACGAGCAGTACTTC. It codes for CASTLQGASNYDEQYF. The chain links TRBV5-1 to TRBJ2-7; 9 nucleotides agree with TRBD1. From germline, CDR1 is SGHRS and CDR2 YFSETQ. The ends lost 6 bases at V and 5 bases at J; junction bases unmatched: 15. The CDR3 totals 16 residues.

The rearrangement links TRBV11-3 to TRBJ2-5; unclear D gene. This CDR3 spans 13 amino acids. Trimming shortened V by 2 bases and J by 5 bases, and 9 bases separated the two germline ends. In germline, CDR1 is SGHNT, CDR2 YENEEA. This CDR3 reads CASSLNSRETQYF. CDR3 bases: TGTGCCAGCAGCTTAAACAGTCGGGAGACCCAGTACTTC.

The DNA for the CDR3 is TGTGCCAGCACCCTAACGGGCCACCTAGCCAAAAACATTCAGTACTTC. It codes for CASTLTGHLAKNIQYF. V usage is TRBV6-6 and J usage is TRBJ2-4; D ambiguous. Germline loops: CDR1 MNHNY, CDR2 SVGAGI (reference sequence). V lost 7 bases, J lost 0 bases, and 16 bases lay in between. This CDR3 has 16 amino acids.

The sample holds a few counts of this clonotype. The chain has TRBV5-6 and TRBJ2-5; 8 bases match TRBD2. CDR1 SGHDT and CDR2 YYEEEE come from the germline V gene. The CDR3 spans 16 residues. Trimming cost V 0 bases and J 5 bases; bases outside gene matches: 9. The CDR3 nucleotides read TGTGCCAGCAGCTTGGGACTAGCGAACCCGAAGGAGACCCAGTACTTC. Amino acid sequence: CASSLGLANPKETQYF.

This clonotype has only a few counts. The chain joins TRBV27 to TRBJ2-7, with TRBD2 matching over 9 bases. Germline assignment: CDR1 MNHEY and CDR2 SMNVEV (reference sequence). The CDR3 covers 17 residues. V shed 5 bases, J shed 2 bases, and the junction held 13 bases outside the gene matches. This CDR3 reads CASSLPTFSGSAYEQYF. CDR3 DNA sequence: TGTGCCAGCAGTCTCCCCACCTTTAGCGGGAGTGCCTACGAGCAGTACTTC.

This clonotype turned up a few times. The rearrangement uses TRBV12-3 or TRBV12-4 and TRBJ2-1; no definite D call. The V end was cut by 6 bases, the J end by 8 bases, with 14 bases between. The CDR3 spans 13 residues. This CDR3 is CASSWTAVHEQFF. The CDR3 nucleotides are TGTGCCAGCAGCTGGACCGCGGTGCATGAGCAGTTCTTC.

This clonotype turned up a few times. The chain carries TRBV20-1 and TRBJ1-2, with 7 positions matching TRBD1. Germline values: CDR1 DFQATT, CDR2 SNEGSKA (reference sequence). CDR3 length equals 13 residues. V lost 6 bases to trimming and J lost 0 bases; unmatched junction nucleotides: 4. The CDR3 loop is CSARDSSNYGYTF. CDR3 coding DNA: TGCAGTGCGCGGGACAGCTCTAACTATGGCTACACCTTC.

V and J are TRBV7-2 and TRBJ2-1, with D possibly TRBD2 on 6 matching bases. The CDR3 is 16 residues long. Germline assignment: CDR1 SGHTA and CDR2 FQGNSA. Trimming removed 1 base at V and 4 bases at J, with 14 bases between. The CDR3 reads CASSLGGGRTYNEQFF. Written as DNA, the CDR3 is TGTGCCAGCAGCTTAGGGGGAGGCCGCACTTACAATGAGCAGTTCTTC.

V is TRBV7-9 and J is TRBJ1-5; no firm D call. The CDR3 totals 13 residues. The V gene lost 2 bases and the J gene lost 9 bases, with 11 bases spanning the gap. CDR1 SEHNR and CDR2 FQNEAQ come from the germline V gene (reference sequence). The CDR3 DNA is TGTGCCAGCAGCTTATATCTTTGGGGGCCCCAGCATTTT. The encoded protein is CASSLYLWGPQHF.

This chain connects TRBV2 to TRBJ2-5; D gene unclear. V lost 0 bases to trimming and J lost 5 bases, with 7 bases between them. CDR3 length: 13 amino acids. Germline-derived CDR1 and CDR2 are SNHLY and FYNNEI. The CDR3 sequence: CASSEATGETQYF. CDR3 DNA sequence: TGTGCCAGCAGTGAAGCGACGGGCGAGACCCAGTACTTC. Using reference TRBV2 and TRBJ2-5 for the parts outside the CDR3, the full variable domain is EPEVTQTPSHQVTQMGQEVILRCVPISNHLYFYWYRQILGQKVEFLVSFYNNEISEKSEIFDDQFSVERPDGSNFTLKIRSTKLEDSAMYFCASSEATGETQYFGPGTRLLVL.

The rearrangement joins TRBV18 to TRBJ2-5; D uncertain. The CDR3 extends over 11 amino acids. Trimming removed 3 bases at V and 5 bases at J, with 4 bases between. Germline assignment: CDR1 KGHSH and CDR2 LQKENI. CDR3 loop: CASSPVETQYF. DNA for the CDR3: TGTGCCAGCTCACCTGTGGAGACCCAGTACTTC.

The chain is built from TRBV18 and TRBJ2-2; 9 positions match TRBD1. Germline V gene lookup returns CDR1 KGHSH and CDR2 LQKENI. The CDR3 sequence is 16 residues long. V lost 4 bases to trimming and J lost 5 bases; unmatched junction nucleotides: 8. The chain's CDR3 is CASSRDRASRTGELFF. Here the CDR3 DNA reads TGTGCCAGCTCACGGGACAGGGCTTCGCGGACCGGGGAGCTGTTTTTT. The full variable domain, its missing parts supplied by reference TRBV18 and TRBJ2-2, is NAGVMQNPRHLVRRRGQEARLRCSPMKGHSHVYWYRQLPEEGLKFMVYLQKENIIDESGMPKERFSAEFPKEGPSILRIQQVVRGDSAAYFCASSRDRASRTGELFFGEGSRLTVL.

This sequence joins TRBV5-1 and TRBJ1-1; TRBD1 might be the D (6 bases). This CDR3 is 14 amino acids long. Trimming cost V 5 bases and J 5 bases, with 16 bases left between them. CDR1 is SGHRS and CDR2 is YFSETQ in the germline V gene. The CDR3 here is CASSNEGVWTEAFF. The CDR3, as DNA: TGCGCCAGCAGTAATGAGGGGGTTTGGACTGAAGCTTTCTTT.

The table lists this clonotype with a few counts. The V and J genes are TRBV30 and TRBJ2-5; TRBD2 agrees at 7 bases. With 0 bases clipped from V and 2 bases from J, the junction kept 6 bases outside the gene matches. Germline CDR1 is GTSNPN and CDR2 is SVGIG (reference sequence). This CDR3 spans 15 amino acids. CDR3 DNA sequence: TGTGCCTGGAGTGTACTGGGGACTAAACAAGAGACCCAGTACTTC. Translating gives CAWSVLGTKQETQYF.

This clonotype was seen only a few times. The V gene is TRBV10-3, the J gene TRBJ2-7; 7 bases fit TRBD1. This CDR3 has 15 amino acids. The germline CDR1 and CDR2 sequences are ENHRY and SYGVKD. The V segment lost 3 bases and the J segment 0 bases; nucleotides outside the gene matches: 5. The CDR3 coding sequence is TGTGCCATCAGTGAAACCAGGGGGAACTCCTACGAGCAGTACTTC. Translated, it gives CAISETRGNSYEQYF.

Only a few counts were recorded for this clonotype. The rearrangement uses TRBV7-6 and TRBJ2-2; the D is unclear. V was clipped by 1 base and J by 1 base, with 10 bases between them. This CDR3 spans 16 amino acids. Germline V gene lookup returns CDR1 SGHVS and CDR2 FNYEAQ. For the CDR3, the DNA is TGTGCCAGCAGCTTAGTGGTAGGAGAGAACACCGGGGAGCTGTTTTTT. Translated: CASSLVVGENTGELFF.

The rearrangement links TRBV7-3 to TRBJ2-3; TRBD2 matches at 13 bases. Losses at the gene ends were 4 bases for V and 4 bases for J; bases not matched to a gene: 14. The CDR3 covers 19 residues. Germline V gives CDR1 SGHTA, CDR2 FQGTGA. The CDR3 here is CASSSAGRTSGSSADTQYF. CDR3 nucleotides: TGTGCCAGCAGCTCAGCCGGTAGGACTAGCGGGAGTAGTGCAGATACGCAGTATTTT.

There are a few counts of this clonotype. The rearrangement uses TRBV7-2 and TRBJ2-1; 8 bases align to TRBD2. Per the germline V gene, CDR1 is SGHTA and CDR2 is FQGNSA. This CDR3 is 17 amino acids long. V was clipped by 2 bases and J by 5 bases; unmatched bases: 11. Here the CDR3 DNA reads TGTGCCAGCAGCTTAAACGGGGCAGGAGCGGGGGACAATGAGCAGTTCTTC. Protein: CASSLNGAGAGDNEQFF. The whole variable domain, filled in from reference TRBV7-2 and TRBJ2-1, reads GAGVSQSPSNKVTEKGKDVELRCDPISGHTALYWYRQSLGQGLEFLIYFQGNSAPDKSGLPSDRFSAERTGGSVSTLTIQRTQQEDSAVYLCASSLNGAGAGDNEQFFGPGTRLTVL.

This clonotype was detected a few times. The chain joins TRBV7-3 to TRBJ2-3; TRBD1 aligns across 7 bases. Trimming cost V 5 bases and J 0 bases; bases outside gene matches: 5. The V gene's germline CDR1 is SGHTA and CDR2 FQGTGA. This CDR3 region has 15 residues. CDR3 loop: CASSLDRVSTDTQYF. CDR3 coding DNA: TGTGCCAGCAGCCTTGACAGGGTGAGCACAGATACGCAGTATTTT.

The CDR3 loop reads CASSQGLKGTSRSEQYF. In DNA form, the CDR3 reads TGCGCCAGCAGCCAAGGCCTCAAAGGGACTTCTCGTTCCGAGCAGTACTTC. The chain has TRBV4-1 and TRBJ2-7; D is possibly TRBD2 (6 bases). CDR1 and CDR2 from the germline V gene are MGHRA and YSYEKL. The V and J ends lost 1 base and 6 bases respectively, with 22 bases between them. This CDR3 has 17 residues.

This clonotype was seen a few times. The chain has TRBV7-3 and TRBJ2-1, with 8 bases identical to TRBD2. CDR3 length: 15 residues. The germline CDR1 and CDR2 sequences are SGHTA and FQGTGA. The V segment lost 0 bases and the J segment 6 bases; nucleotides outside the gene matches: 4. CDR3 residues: CASSLTRGEVNEQFF. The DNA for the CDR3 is TGTGCCAGCAGCTTAACGCGGGGGGAGGTCAATGAGCAGTTCTTC.

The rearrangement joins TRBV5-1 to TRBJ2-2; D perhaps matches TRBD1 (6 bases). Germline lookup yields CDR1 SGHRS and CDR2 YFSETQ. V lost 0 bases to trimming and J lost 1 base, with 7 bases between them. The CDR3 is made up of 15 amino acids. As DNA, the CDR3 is TGCGCCAGCAGCTTGGCACAGGGGAACACCGGGGAGCTGTTTTTT. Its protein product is CASSLAQGNTGELFF.

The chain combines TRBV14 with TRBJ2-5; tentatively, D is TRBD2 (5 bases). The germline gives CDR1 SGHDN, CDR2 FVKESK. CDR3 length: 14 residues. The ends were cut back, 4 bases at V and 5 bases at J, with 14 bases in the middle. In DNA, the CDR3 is TGTGCCAGCAGCCCCAACCTGTCGGGGGAGACCCAGTACTTC. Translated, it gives CASSPNLSGETQYF. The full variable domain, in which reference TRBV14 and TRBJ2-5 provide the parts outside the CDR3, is EAGVTQFPSHSVIEKGQTVTLRCDPISGHDNLYWYRRVMGKEIKFLLHFVKESKQDESGMPNNRFLAERTGGTYSTLKVQPAELEDSGVYFCASSPNLSGETQYFGPGTRLLVL.

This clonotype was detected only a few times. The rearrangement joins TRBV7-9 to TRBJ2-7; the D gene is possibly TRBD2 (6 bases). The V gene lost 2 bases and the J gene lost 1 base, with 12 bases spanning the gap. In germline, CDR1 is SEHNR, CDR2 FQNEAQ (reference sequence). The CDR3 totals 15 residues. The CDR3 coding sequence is TGTGCCAGCAGCTTAAGCAGGGACTGGTCCTACGAGCAGTACTTC. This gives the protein CASSLSRDWSYEQYF. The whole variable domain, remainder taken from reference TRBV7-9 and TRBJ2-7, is DTGVSQNPRHKITKRGQNVTFRCDPISEHNRLYWYRQTLGQGPEFLTYFQNEAQLEKSRLLSDRFSAERPKGSFSTLEIQRTEQGDSAMYLCASSLSRDWSYEQYFGPGTRLTVT.

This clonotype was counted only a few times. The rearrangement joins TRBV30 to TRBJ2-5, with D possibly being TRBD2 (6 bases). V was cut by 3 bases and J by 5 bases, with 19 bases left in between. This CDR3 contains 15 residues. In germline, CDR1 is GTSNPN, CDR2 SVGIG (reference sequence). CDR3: CAWRKKGLQRETQYF. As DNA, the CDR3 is TGTGCCTGGAGGAAAAAGGGACTCCAACGGGAGACCCAGTACTTC. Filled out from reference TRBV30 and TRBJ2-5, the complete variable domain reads SQTIHQWPATLVQPVGSPLSLECTVEGTSNPNLYWYRQAAGRGLQLLFYSVGIGQISSEVPQNLSASRPQDRQFILSSKKLLLSDSGFYLCAWRKKGLQRETQYFGPGTRLLVL.

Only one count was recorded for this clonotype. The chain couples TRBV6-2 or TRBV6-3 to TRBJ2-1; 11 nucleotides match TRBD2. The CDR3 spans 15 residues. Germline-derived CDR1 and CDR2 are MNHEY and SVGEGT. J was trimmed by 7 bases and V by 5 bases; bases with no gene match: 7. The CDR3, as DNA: TGTGCCAGCAGTCCGCTGGGACTAGCGGCTAATGAGCAGTTCTTC. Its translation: CASSPLGLAANEQFF.